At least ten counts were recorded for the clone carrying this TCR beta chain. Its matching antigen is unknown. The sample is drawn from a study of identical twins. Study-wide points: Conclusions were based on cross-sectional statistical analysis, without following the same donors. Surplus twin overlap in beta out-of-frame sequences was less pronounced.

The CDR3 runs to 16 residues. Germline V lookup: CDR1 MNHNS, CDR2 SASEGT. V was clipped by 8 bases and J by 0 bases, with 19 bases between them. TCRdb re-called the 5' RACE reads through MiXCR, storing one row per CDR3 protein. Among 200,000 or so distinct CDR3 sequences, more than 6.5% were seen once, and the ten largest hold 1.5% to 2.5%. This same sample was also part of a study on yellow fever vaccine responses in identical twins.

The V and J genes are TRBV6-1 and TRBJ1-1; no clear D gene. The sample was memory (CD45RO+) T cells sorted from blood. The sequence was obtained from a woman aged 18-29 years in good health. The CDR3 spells CASALALGLLNTEAFF. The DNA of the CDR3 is TGTGCCAGCGCATTGGCTTTAGGCCTTCTGAACACTGAAGCTTTCTTT.